Listed below are T cell receptor beta chains from one sample, sequenced in a study of blood T cells in healthy people across ages. Using its own MiXCR run on the 5' RACE reads, TCRdb lists one record per CDR3 protein. The data show approximately 880,000 distinct CDR3 sequences, 48% seen once. Sequencing was performed on blood. The receptor set was obtained from a man aged 30 to 45 in good health. The CDR3 runs from the conserved cysteine through the conserved F or W. Each record gives: CDR3 protein, CDR3 DNA, D gene, V gene, clone size, J gene. The D gene is left open where the match is weak. Clone size appears in some rows only: once, few, many, or a class for an expanded clone.

CDR3: CASSLTSGGDTGELFF; DNA: TGTGCCAGCAGCCTTACTAGCGGGGGAGACACCGGGGAGCTGTTTTTT; D: TRBD2; V: TRBV4-2; size: once; J: TRBJ2-2
CDR3: CASSSDPTRVSEQYF; DNA: TGTGCCAGCAGCTCCGACCCCACCAGGGTCAGCGAGCAGTACTTC; D: .; V: TRBV6-5; size: once; J: TRBJ2-7
CDR3: CASSDEKGALWGDQPQHF; DNA: TGTGCCAGCAGTGATGAGAAGGGGGCGCTTTGGGGTGATCAGCCCCAGCATTTT; D: TRBD1; V: TRBV6-1; size: .; J: TRBJ1-5
CDR3: CAISGDRGRTEAFF; DNA: TGTGCCATCAGTGGGGACAGGGGGAGGACTGAAGCTTTCTTT; D: TRBD1; V: TRBV10-3; size: .; J: TRBJ1-1
CDR3: CASSQLGLATDTQYF; DNA: TGCGCCAGCAGCCAACTCGGACTAGCGACAGATACGCAGTATTTT; D: TRBD2; V: TRBV4-3; size: few; J: TRBJ2-3
CDR3: CAWTTGESGYTF; DNA: TGTGCCTGGACAACAGGGGAGAGTGGCTACACCTTC; D: TRBD1; V: TRBV30; size: .; J: TRBJ1-2
CDR3: CASSSGRSSYEQYF; DNA: TGCGCCAGCAGCTCCGGGAGGAGCTCCTACGAGCAGTACTTC; D: TRBD2; V: TRBV5-1; size: many; J: TRBJ2-7
CDR3: CAGSLTRGGQDTQYF; DNA: TGTGCCGGCAGTCTAACCCGGGGGGGCCAAGATACGCAGTATTTT; D: TRBD2; V: TRBV2; size: .; J: TRBJ2-3
CDR3: CASSQRGSGQYF; DNA: TGTGCCAGCAGCCAACGGGGGTCTGGGCAGTACTTC; D: .; V: TRBV3-1; size: once; J: TRBJ2-7
CDR3: CASSQQDRVASTDTQYF; DNA: TGTGCCAGCAGCCAACAGGACAGGGTAGCTAGCACAGATACGCAGTATTTT; D: TRBD1; V: TRBV3-1; size: .; J: TRBJ2-3
CDR3: CASSYRGAGANTDTQYF; DNA: TGTGCCAGCAGTTACCGTGGAGCGGGGGCGAACACAGATACGCAGTATTTT; D: TRBD2; V: TRBV6-2/TRBV6-3; size: .; J: TRBJ2-3
CDR3: CASSVVAVSYNEQFF; DNA: TGTGCCAGCAGCGTAGTAGCGGTGTCCTACAATGAGCAGTTCTTC; D: .; V: TRBV9; size: .; J: TRBJ2-1
CDR3: CSVVGAAAEQFF; DNA: TGCAGCGTTGTGGGGGCGGCAGCCGAGCAGTTCTTC; D: .; V: TRBV29-1; size: many; J: TRBJ2-1
CDR3: CASSLFAPGRTDTQYF; DNA: TGTGCCAGCAGCTTATTCGCGCCGGGGAGGACAGATACGCAGTATTTT; D: .; V: TRBV7-2; size: few; J: TRBJ2-3
CDR3: CASSLDSGGLTYEQYF; DNA: TGTGCCAGCAGCTTAGATAGCGGGGGCCTTACCTACGAGCAGTACTTC; D: TRBD2; V: TRBV7-9; size: .; J: TRBJ2-7
CDR3: CASTRGLANEKLFF; DNA: TGTGCCAGCACCAGGGGTTTGGCTAATGAAAAACTGTTTTTT; D: .; V: TRBV12-3/TRBV12-4; size: .; J: TRBJ1-4
CDR3: CASSQDRIRGQDTQYF; DNA: TGTGCCAGCAGCCAAGATCGGATAAGGGGGCAAGATACGCAGTATTTT; D: TRBD1; V: TRBV3-1; size: few; J: TRBJ2-3
CDR3: CASSLAQWQEYGYTF; DNA: TGTGCCAGCAGCTTAGCGCAATGGCAGGAGTATGGCTACACCTTC; D: .; V: TRBV7-2; size: few; J: TRBJ1-2
CDR3: CASSFTGAGDGYTF; DNA: TGTGCCAGCAGTTTTACAGGGGCCGGGGATGGCTACACCTTC; D: TRBD1; V: TRBV12-3/TRBV12-4; size: .; J: TRBJ1-2
CDR3: CASSYSTGDRSYEQYF; DNA: TGTGCCAGCAGTTACTCGACAGGGGATCGATCCTACGAGCAGTACTTC; D: TRBD1; V: TRBV28; size: .; J: TRBJ2-7
CDR3: CASSRTGEYYGYTF; DNA: TGTGCCAGCAGCCGGACAGGGGAGTACTATGGCTACACCTTC; D: TRBD1; V: TRBV27; size: .; J: TRBJ1-2
CDR3: CASSFEGEETQYF; DNA: TGTGCCAGCAGTTTCGAGGGGGAGGAGACCCAGTACTTC; D: .; V: TRBV6-5; size: few; J: TRBJ2-5
CDR3: CASSLESAASGTEAFF; DNA: TGTGCCAGCAGCTTAGAATCGGCGGCGTCGGGGACTGAAGCTTTCTTT; D: .; V: TRBV7-9; size: .; J: TRBJ1-1
CDR3: CASSSQVLPQHF; DNA: TGTGCCAGCTCCTCCCAGGTCTTGCCCCAGCATTTT; D: .; V: TRBV12-3/TRBV12-4; size: once; J: TRBJ1-5
CDR3: CASSLDEGSNTEAFF; DNA: TGTGCCAGCAGCTTGGATGAGGGCTCGAACACTGAAGCTTTCTTT; D: .; V: TRBV5-5; size: .; J: TRBJ1-1
CDR3: CASSLEIGTVYNEQFF; DNA: TGTGCCAGCAGCTTAGAAATAGGGACAGTTTACAATGAGCAGTTCTTC; D: TRBD1; V: TRBV11-1; size: once; J: TRBJ2-1
CDR3: CANSQGYLAGGFGETQYF; DNA: TGTGCCAACAGCCAAGGGTACTTGGCGGGGGGCTTCGGGGAGACCCAGTACTTC; D: TRBD2; V: TRBV3-1; size: .; J: TRBJ2-5
CDR3: CASSLGRGNIQYF; DNA: TGCGCCAGCAGCTTGGGCAGGGGCAACATTCAGTACTTC; D: .; V: TRBV5-1; size: .; J: TRBJ2-4
CDR3: CSVPGTGGFGEQYF; DNA: TGCAGTGTCCCCGGAACGGGGGGCTTCGGGGAGCAGTACTTC; D: .; V: TRBV20-1; size: .; J: TRBJ2-7
CDR3: CATSRDSTGGQETQYF; DNA: TGTGCCACCAGCAGAGATTCCACAGGGGGTCAAGAGACCCAGTACTTC; D: TRBD1; V: TRBV15; size: .; J: TRBJ2-5
CDR3: CASSSMIGARETQYF; DNA: TGTGCCAGCAGCAGTATGATTGGGGCTCGAGAGACCCAGTACTTC; D: .; V: TRBV7-6; size: few; J: TRBJ2-5
CDR3: CASSASRAGGPDTQYF; DNA: TGTGCCAGCAGCGCCTCAAGGGCGGGAGGTCCGGATACGCAGTATTTT; D: TRBD2; V: TRBV13; size: .; J: TRBJ2-3
CDR3: CASSQDFGGPYNEQYF; DNA: TGCGCCAGCAGCCAAGATTTTGGGGGCCCCTACAATGAGCAGTACTTC; D: .; V: TRBV4-1; size: few; J: TRBJ2-7
CDR3: CASSFLGRNYSYTF; DNA: TGTGCCAGCAGTTTTTTGGGTCGGAACTATAGCTACACCTTC; D: .; V: TRBV12-3/TRBV12-4; size: .; J: TRBJ1-2
CDR3: CASSLRGPYEKLFF; DNA: TGTGCCAGCAGCTTGCGGGGGCCGTACGAAAAACTGTTTTTT; D: .; V: TRBV7-9; size: .; J: TRBJ1-4
CDR3: CAISWTSGGITDTQYF; DNA: TGTGCCATCAGCTGGACTAGCGGGGGTATCACAGATACGCAGTATTTT; D: TRBD2; V: TRBV10-3; size: .; J: TRBJ2-3
CDR3: CASSARDGNEKLFF; DNA: TGTGCCAGCAGCGCCCGGGACGGTAATGAAAAACTGTTTTTT; D: .; V: TRBV9; size: few; J: TRBJ1-4
CDR3: CSVRDRRAGTSTDTQYF; DNA: .; D: .; V: TRBV20-1; size: .; J: TRBJ2-3
CDR3: CSARRTGNEQFF; DNA: TGCAGTGCCCGAAGGACGGGGAATGAGCAGTTCTTC; D: .; V: TRBV20-1; size: .; J: TRBJ2-1
CDR3: CASSLAQSPAYEQYF; DNA: TGTGCCAGCAGTCTAGCACAGAGCCCAGCCTACGAGCAGTACTTC; D: .; V: TRBV7-9; size: few; J: TRBJ2-7
CDR3: CASSKGGQPSTDAQYF; DNA: TGTGCCAGCAGCAAGGGAGGACAGCCTAGCACAGATGCGCAGTATTTT; D: .; V: TRBV21-1; size: .; J: TRBJ2-3
CDR3: CSARTTANEKLFF; DNA: TGCAGTGCTAGAACGACGGCTAATGAAAAACTGTTTTTT; D: .; V: TRBV20-1; size: once; J: TRBJ1-4
CDR3: CAGSFQAGGPTWETQYF; DNA: TGTGCCGGCAGTTTCCAAGCGGGGGGGCCTACGTGGGAGACCCAGTACTTC; D: TRBD2; V: TRBV12-3/TRBV12-4; size: .; J: TRBJ2-5
CDR3: CASSETTHQPQHF; DNA: TGTGCCAGCAGTGAAACGACACATCAGCCCCAGCATTTT; D: .; V: TRBV2; size: .; J: TRBJ1-5
CDR3: CASKRHDRDEAFF; DNA: TGTGCCAGCAAGCGGCACGACAGGGACGAAGCTTTCTTT; D: TRBD1; V: TRBV6-6; size: .; J: TRBJ1-1
CDR3: CASSVSGAARETQYF; DNA: TGTGCCAGCAGCGTTAGCGGGGCAGCACGCGAGACCCAGTACTTC; D: TRBD2; V: TRBV7-2; size: .; J: TRBJ2-5